The T cell receptor beta chain under discussion was sequenced for a study of cytomegalovirus exposure and HLA in healthy donors. Profiling relied on immunoSEQ multiplex PCR, and the TCRdb table lists in-frame clones only, not all of them. The profile shows approximately 120,000 clones, 90% to 95% of them singletons. V lost 3 bases, J lost 2 bases, and 11 bases lay in between. Germline CDR1 SGDLS, CDR2 YYNGEE. This CDR3 is built from 14 residues. This TCR was recovered from a woman aged 18-29 years in good health and CMV-seronegative. The specimen sequenced was PBMCs. The chain is built from TRBV9 and TRBJ2-5; no firm D call. The chain's CDR3 is CASSAFGVQETQYF. CDR3 coding DNA: TGTGCCAGCAGCGCCTTTGGAGTTCAAGAGACCCAGTACTTC.